The 8 T cell receptor beta chains below were found in one sample sequenced in a study of T cell repertoires in cytomegalovirus infection. TCRdb ran MiXCR on the reads and lists one entry per CDR3 protein. Of around 310,000 distinct CDR3 sequences in the sample, roughly 15% were seen once. Material for sequencing was PBMCs. These TCRs come from a human donor in good health (CMV status not recorded). Some clones in this sample may be carry-over from other donors' samples.

The chain is built from TRBV6-6 and TRBJ1-6; D not certain. The CDR3 loop spans 15 amino acids. In germline, CDR1 is MNHNY, CDR2 SVGAGI (reference sequence). Trimming left V 2 bases short and J 5 bases short, with 10 bases between. In DNA, the CDR3 is TGTGCCAGCAGTTACGAGCACATAAATAATTCACCCCTCCACTTT. Translating it yields CASSYEHINNSPLHF.

This clonotype was picked up many times. V gene TRBV7-2 combines with J gene TRBJ1-1; D remains ambiguous. Trimming shortened V by 3 bases and J by 3 bases, and 8 bases separated the two germline ends. The germline CDR1 and CDR2 sequences are SGHTA and FQGNSA. The CDR3 is 13 residues long. CDR3 loop: CASSFNSYTEAFF. Written as DNA, the CDR3 is TGTGCCAGCAGCTTTAACAGCTACACTGAAGCTTTCTTT.

This clonotype was seen many times. The chain is built from TRBV7-2 and TRBJ1-1; D is unclear. The CDR3 length is 13 residues. Germline V CDR1 and CDR2: SGHTA, FQGNSA. Deletions cut 3 bases from V and 3 bases from J, with 8 bases between. Here the CDR3 reads CASSFGGYTEAFF. CDR3 DNA sequence: TGTGCCAGCAGCTTCGGCGGATACACTGAAGCTTTCTTT.

V gene TRBV28 combines with J gene TRBJ1-1; a possible D gene is TRBD1 (6 bases). Germline lookup yields CDR1 MDHEN and CDR2 SYDVKM. This CDR3 comprises 14 residues. The germline V and J ends were trimmed by 3 bases and 5 bases, with 13 bases remaining between them. In DNA form, the CDR3 reads TGTGCCAGCAGTTTTATAGGGGGAGGGACTGAAGCTTTCTTT. It specifies CASSFIGGGTEAFF.

This chain links TRBV20-1 with TRBJ2-3; D tentatively fits TRBD1 or TRBD2 (5 bases each). CDR3 size: 16 residues. The germline CDR1 and CDR2 sequences are DFQATT and SNEGSKA (reference sequence). V gave up 5 bases and J gave up 0 bases, with 18 bases separating them. Here the CDR3 reads CSAFHPGSRSTDTQYF. The DNA for the CDR3 is TGCAGTGCTTTCCATCCAGGGAGCCGTAGCACAGATACGCAGTATTTT.

This clonotype was picked up many times. The chain is built from TRBV2 and TRBJ2-3, with 7 bases aligning to TRBD2. CDR3 length: 14 residues. In germline, CDR1 is SNHLY, CDR2 FYNNEI. Losses at the gene ends were 4 bases for V and 4 bases for J; bases not matched to a gene: 5. The CDR3 region is CASSVTSNADTQYF. CDR3 in DNA: TGTGCCAGCAGTGTGACTAGCAACGCAGATACGCAGTATTTT.

There are many counts of this clonotype. The V and J genes are TRBV27 and TRBJ1-1, with D unclear. The CDR3 spans 13 residues. V lost 5 bases to trimming and J lost 5 bases, with 12 bases between them. Germline-derived CDR1 and CDR2 are MNHEY and SMNVEV (reference sequence). CDR3 loop: CASSPEQRTEAFF. Here the CDR3 DNA reads TGTGCCAGCAGTCCTGAACAGAGGACTGAAGCTTTCTTT.

This chain uses TRBV2 with TRBJ2-4; the match to TRBD2 covers 8 bases. V was pared by 10 bases and J by 4 bases, with 12 bases of the junction left unmatched. CDR1 and CDR2 from the germline V gene are SNHLY and FYNNEI. CDR3 size: 15 residues. This CDR3 reads CAILTRSGGKNIQYF. CDR3 nucleotide sequence: TGTGCCATCCTGACTAGGAGCGGGGGTAAAAACATTCAGTACTTC. Full variable domain (remainder filled in from reference TRBV2 and TRBJ2-4): EPEVTQTPSHQVTQMGQEVILRCVPISNHLYFYWYRQILGQKVEFLVSFYNNEISEKSEIFDDQFSVERPDGSNFTLKIRSTKLEDSAMYFCAILTRSGGKNIQYFGAGTRLSVL.